The 12 T cell receptor beta chains below come from one sample, sequenced in a study of OX40 agonist ivuxolimab in advanced cancers. Profiled with immunoSEQ multiplex PCR; TCRdb holds only in-frame clones, not every one. This sample has about 48,000 clones; about 81% occur once, and the top ten carry 7.3%. The sequencing used CD4+ or CD8+ T cells sorted from blood, collected in a trial of the OX40 agonist ivuxolimab. The receptors stem from an adult with an advanced solid tumor such as melanoma, head and neck, liver or kidney cancer.

The chain carries TRBV5-5 and TRBJ2-7; 11 bases are a match to TRBD1. The CDR3 has 15 residues. V lost 3 bases, J lost 3 bases, and 5 bases stayed unmatched. Germline V gene lookup returns CDR1 SGHKS and CDR2 YYEKEE (reference sequence). CDR3 sequence: CASSSLDRGLYEQYF. The CDR3, as DNA: TGTGCCAGCAGCTCCCTGGACAGGGGGCTCTACGAGCAGTACTTC.

The V and J genes are TRBV19 and TRBJ2-6; D might be TRBD1 (6 bases). The CDR3 is 15 residues long. Germline lookup yields CDR1 LNHDA and CDR2 SQIVND (reference sequence). Trimming left V 6 bases short and J 1 base short, with 10 bases between. The CDR3 DNA follows: TGTGCCAGTAGGGAACAGGGTTCTGGGGCCAACGTCCTGACTTTC. Translation: CASREQGSGANVLTF. The full variable domain, its missing parts supplied by reference TRBV19 and TRBJ2-6, is DGGITQSPKYLFRKEGQNVTLSCEQNLNHDAMYWYRQDPGQGLRLIYYSQIVNDFQKGDIAEGYSVSREKKESFPLTVTSAQKNPTAFYLCASREQGSGANVLTFGAGSRLTVL.

V and J are TRBV4-3 and TRBJ1-2; perhaps TRBD1 as D (5 bases). Germline CDR1 is LGHNA and CDR2 is YSLEER. V was cut by 1 base and J by 3 bases, with 12 bases left in between. The CDR3 runs to 15 residues. Here the CDR3 DNA reads TGCGCCAGCAGCCAAGCCCGGGGACCATACTATGGCTACACCTTC. It specifies CASSQARGPYYGYTF.

The chain links TRBV5-4 to TRBJ2-2, with D hard to call. Germline CDR1 and CDR2: SGHNT and YYREEE (reference sequence). The CDR3 is 14 residues long. V was trimmed by 3 bases and J by 1 base, leaving 7 bases between them. Here the CDR3 DNA reads TGTGCCAGCAGCTCGGAGCTGAACACCGGGGAGCTGTTTTTT. Protein: CASSSELNTGELFF.

The chain recombines TRBV18 with TRBJ1-1; weak D call: TRBD1 (6 bases). Germline V gene sequence: CDR1 KGHSH, CDR2 LQKENI. V lost 5 bases and J 0 bases, leaving 19 bases between the germline ends. This CDR3 is 17 amino acids long. Here the CDR3 reads CASSLWAGAGVNTEAFF. CDR3 in DNA: TGTGCCAGCTCATTATGGGCAGGGGCAGGGGTGAACACTGAAGCTTTCTTT.

The V gene is TRBV30, the J gene TRBJ1-1; D is perhaps TRBD1 (6 bases). The CDR3 spans 13 residues. CDR1 GTSNPN and CDR2 SVGIG come from the germline V gene (reference sequence). Trimming left V 2 bases short and J 6 bases short, with 13 bases between. DNA of the CDR3: TGTGCCTGGAGTCTACGCAGGGGCGCTGAAGCTTTCTTT. Protein product: CAWSLRRGAEAFF.

The chain joins TRBV19 to TRBJ1-5; D may be TRBD1 (5 bases). This CDR3 comprises 19 residues. Germline loops: CDR1 LNHDA, CDR2 SQIVND (reference sequence). Between the trimmed V and J ends, which lost 4 bases and 2 bases, there was a span of 24 bases. The CDR3 loop is CASSNRIGARASGNQPQHF. CDR3 coding DNA: TGTGCCAGTAGTAACCGAATCGGGGCTAGGGCGAGTGGCAATCAGCCCCAGCATTTT. Together with reference TRBV19 and TRBJ1-5, the CDR3 gives the full variable domain: DGGITQSPKYLFRKEGQNVTLSCEQNLNHDAMYWYRQDPGQGLRLIYYSQIVNDFQKGDIAEGYSVSREKKESFPLTVTSAQKNPTAFYLCASSNRIGARASGNQPQHFGDGTRLSIL.

The rearrangement links TRBV11-2 to TRBJ2-7, with 7 positions matching TRBD1. Per germline, CDR1 SGHAT and CDR2 FQNNGV. V shed 4 bases and J 7 bases; nucleotides not matched to a gene: 10. The CDR3 runs to 14 residues. CDR3 residues: CASSSRQGSGEQYF. CDR3 coding DNA: TGTGCCAGCAGCTCCCGACAGGGTAGTGGGGAGCAGTACTTC.

The chain employs TRBV7-8 and TRBJ2-5; 9 bases are a match to TRBD1. CDR1 and CDR2 from the germline V gene are SGHVS and FQNEAQ. Unmatched junction bases numbered 8, after V lost 9 bases and J lost 3 bases. The CDR3 contains 14 residues. The chain's CDR3 is CASRWGQGKETQYF. The CDR3, as DNA: TGTGCCAGTCGCTGGGGACAGGGAAAAGAGACCCAGTACTTC.

The rearrangement links TRBV2 to TRBJ1-6; D is perhaps TRBD1 (6 bases). The CDR3 is made up of 14 amino acids. Per germline, CDR1 SNHLY and CDR2 FYNNEI. Trimming removed 6 bases from V and 4 bases from J, with 10 bases in between. In nucleotides, the CDR3 is TGTGCCAGCAGGGAACAGGGATATAATTCACCCCTCCACTTT. This encodes CASREQGYNSPLHF. The full variable domain, rest sourced from reference TRBV2 and TRBJ1-6, is EPEVTQTPSHQVTQMGQEVILRCVPISNHLYFYWYRQILGQKVEFLVSFYNNEISEKSEIFDDQFSVERPDGSNFTLKIRSTKLEDSAMYFCASREQGYNSPLHFGNGTRLTVT.

This chain uses TRBV4-3 with TRBJ2-5, with TRBD1 matching over 9 bases. The better agreement between TRBJ2-7 and the DNA end casts doubt on the J call. Germline V gene lookup returns CDR1 LGHNA and CDR2 YSLEER. The CDR3 loop spans 14 amino acids. CDR3 region: CASSQEDRGYEQYF. Written as DNA, the CDR3 is TGCGCCAGCAGCCAAGAGGACAGGGGTTACGAGCAGTACTTC.

The V call is TRBV6-1, the J call TRBJ1-1; D gene uncertain. Deletions cut 2 bases from V and 3 bases from J, with 10 bases between. Looked up from germline, CDR1 is MNHNS and CDR2 is SASEGT. This CDR3 is built from 14 residues. CDR3 in DNA: TGTGCCAGCAGTGAAACCTGGGTCGACACTGAAGCTTTCTTT. Translation: CASSETWVDTEAFF.